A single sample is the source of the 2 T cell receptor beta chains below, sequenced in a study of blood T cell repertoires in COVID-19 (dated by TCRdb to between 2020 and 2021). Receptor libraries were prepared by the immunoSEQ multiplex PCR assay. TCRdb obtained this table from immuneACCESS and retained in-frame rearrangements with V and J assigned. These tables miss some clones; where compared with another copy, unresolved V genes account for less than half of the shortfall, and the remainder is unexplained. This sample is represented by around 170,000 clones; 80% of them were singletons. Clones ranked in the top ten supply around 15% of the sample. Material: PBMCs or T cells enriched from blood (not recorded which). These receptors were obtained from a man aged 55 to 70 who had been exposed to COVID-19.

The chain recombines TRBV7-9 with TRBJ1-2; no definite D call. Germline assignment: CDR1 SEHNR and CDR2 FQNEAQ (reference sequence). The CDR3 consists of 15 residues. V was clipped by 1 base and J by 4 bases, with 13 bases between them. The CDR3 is CASSLGESTVYGYTF. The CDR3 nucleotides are TGTGCCAGCAGCTTAGGCGAAAGCACTGTCTATGGCTACACCTTC.

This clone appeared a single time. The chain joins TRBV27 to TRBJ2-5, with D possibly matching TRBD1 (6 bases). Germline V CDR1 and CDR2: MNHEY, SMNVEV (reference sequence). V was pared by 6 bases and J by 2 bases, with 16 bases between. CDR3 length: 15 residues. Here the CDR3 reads CASSHSSRGQETQYF. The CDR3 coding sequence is TGTGCCAGCAGCCACTCTAGTAGGGGGCAAGAGACCCAGTACTTC.